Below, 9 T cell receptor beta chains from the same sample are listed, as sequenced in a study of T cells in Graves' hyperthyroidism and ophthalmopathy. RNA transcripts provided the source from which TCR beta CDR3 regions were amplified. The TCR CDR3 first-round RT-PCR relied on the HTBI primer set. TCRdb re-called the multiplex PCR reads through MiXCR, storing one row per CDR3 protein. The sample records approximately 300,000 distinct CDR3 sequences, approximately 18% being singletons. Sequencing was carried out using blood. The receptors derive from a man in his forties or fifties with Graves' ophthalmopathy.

In nucleotides, the CDR3 is TGTGCCAGCAGCTTATCCCCCGGCTCGGGCTATGGCTACACCTTC. This sequence encodes CASSLSPGSGYGYTF. The chain uses TRBV7-2 and TRBJ1-2; D uncertain. The CDR3 spans 15 residues. In germline, CDR1 is SGHTA, CDR2 FQGNSA. Deletions cut 2 bases from V and 4 bases from J, with 14 bases between.

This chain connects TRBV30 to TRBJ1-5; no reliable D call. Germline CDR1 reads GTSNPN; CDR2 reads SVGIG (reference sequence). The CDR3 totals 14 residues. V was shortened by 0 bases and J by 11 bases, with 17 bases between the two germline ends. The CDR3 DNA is TGTGCCTGGAGTGTACGAGGCCCAACGGTGGCCCAGCATTTT. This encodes CAWSVRGPTVAQHF.

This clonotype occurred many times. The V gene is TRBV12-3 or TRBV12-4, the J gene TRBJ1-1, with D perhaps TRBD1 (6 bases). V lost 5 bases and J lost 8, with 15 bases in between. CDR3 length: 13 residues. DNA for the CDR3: TGTGCCAGCAGTGCCAACGGGGGCGCGGAAGCTTTCTTT. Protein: CASSANGGAEAFF.

The CDR3 coding sequence is TGTGCCAGCAGTTTGCAGGCATCCTACAATGAGCAGTTCTTC. It codes for CASSLQASYNEQFF. V usage is TRBV28 and J usage is TRBJ2-1; D unclear. Trimming took off 3 bases at V and 1 base at J, with 7 bases between the two ends. The germline gives CDR1 MDHEN, CDR2 SYDVKM. CDR3 length equals 14 residues.

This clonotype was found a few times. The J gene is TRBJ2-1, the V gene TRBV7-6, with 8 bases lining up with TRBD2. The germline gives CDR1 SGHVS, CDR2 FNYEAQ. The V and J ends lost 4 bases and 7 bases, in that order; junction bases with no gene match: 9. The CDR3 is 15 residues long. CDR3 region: CASSYPAGVGNEQFF. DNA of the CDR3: TGTGCCAGCAGCTACCCAGCGGGAGTGGGGAATGAGCAGTTCTTC.

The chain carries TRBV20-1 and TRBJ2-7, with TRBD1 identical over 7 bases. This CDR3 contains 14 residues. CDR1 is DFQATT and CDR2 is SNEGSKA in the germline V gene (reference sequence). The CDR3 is CSAHRGQPPYEQYF. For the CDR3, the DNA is TGCAGCGCACATCGGGGACAGCCGCCCTACGAGCAGTACTTC.

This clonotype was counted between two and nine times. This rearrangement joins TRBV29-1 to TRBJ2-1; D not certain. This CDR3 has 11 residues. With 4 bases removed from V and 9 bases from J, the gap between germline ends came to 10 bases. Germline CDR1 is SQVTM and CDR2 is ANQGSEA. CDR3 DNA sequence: TGCAGCGTTGGCTGGGATGCTGAGCAGTTCTTC. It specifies CSVGWDAEQFF.

The CDR3 nucleotides are TGTGCCAGCAGTTTATGGACTAGCGGGCACACAGATACGCAGTATTTT. Protein: CASSLWTSGHTDTQYF. The chain joins TRBV12-3 or TRBV12-4 to TRBJ2-3, with 11 bases matching TRBD2. The CDR3 loop spans 16 amino acids. V lost 2 bases and J lost 2; bases outside the gene matches: 3.

CDR3 sequence (DNA): TGTGCCAGCAGTTTTCCGGGACACAGGCAGCCCCAGCATTTT. It specifies CASSFPGHRQPQHF. The V call is TRBV12-3 or TRBV12-4, the J call TRBJ1-5; tentative D call: TRBD1 (6 bases). This CDR3 has 14 amino acids. The V and J ends lost 3 bases and 7 bases respectively, with 13 bases between them.